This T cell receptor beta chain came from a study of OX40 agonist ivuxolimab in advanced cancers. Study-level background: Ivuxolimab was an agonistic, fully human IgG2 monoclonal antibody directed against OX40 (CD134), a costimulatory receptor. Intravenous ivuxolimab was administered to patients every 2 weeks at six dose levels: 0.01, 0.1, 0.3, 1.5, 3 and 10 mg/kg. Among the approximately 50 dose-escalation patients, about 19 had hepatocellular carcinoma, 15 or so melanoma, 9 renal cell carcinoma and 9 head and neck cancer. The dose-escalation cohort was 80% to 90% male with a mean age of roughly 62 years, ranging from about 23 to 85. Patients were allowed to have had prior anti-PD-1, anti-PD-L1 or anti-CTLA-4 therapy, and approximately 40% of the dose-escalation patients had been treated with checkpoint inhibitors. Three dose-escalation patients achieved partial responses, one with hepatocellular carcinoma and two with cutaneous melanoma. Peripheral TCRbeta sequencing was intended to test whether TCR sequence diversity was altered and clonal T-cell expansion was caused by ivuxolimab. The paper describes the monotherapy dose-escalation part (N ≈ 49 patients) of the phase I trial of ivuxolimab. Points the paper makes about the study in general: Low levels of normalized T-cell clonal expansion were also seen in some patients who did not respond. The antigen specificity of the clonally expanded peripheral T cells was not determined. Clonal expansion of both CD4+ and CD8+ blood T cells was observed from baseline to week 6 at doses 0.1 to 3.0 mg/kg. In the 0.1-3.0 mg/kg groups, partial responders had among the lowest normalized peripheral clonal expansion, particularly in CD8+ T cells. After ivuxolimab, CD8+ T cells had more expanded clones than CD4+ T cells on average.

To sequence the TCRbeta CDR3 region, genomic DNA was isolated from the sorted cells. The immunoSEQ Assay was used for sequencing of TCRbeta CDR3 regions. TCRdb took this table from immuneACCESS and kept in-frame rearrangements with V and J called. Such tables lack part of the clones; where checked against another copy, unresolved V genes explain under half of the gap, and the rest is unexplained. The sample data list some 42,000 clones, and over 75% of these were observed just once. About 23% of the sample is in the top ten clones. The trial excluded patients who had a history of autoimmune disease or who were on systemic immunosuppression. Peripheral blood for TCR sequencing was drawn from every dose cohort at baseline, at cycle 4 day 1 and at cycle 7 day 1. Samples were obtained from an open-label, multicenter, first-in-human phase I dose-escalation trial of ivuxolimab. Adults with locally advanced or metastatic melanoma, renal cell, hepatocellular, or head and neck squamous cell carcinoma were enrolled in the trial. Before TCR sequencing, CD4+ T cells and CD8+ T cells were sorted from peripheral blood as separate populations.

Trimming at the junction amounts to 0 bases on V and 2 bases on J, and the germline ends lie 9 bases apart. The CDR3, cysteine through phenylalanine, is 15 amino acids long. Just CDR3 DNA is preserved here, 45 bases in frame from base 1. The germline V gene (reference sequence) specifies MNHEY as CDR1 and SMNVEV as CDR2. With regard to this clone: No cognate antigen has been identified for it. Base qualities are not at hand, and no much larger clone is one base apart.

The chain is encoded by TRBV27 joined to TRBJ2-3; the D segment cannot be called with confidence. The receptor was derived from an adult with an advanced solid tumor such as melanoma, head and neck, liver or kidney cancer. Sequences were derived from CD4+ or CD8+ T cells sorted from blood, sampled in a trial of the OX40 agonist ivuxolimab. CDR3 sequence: CASSLSAFTTDTQYF. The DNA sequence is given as TGTGCCAGCAGTTTATCTGCCTTTACCACAGATACGCAGTATTTT.